These T cell receptor beta chains were read from a single sample in a study of technical replicates of blood from several donors. Profiled with immunoSEQ multiplex PCR; TCRdb holds only in-frame clones, not every one. Of fewer than 85,000 clones detected, roughly 94% appear once; the ten largest clones hold roughly 0.25%. The material sequenced was T cells isolated from PBMCs. The receptors originated from a human donor in good health. Both conserved end residues are part of each CDR3. D genes are given only for firm matches. Size tells how often a clone was seen (once, few, many) or the class of an expanded clone, and some rows leave it out.

d_call	j_call	clone_size	v_call	cdr3_aa	cdr3_nt
NA	TRBJ1-1	NA	TRBV7-9	CASSSAGLHTEAFF	TGTGCCAGCAGCTCCGCAGGGTTGCACACTGAAGCTTTCTTT
NA	TRBJ1-1	NA	TRBV4-1	CASSPPRTNTEAFF	TGCGCCAGCAGCCCACCCCGTACTAACACTGAAGCTTTCTTT
NA	TRBJ2-7	NA	TRBV10-1	CASSESQGSYEQYF	TGCGCCAGCAGTGAGTCGCAGGGCTCCTACGAGCAGTACTTC
TRBD2	TRBJ2-3	NA	TRBV29-1	CSVGPGEGADTQYF	TGCAGCGTTGGTCCGGGGGAGGGCGCAGATACGCAGTATTTT
NA	TRBJ1-3	NA	TRBV30	CAWSQPAGTIYF	TGTGCCTGGAGTCAGCCCGCGGGGACCATATATTTT
NA	TRBJ1-4	NA	TRBV30	CAWGTGTYEKLFF	TGTGCCTGGGGAACAGGGACGTATGAAAAACTGTTTTTT
NA	TRBJ2-3	NA	TRBV4-1	CASSQGHSTDTQYF	TGCGCCAGCAGCCAAGGGCACAGCACAGATACGCAGTATTTT
TRBD2	TRBJ2-7	NA	TRBV28	CASSPPVSGGREQYF	TGTGCCAGCAGTCCACCTGTGAGCGGGGGAAGAGAGCAGTACTTC
NA	TRBJ2-1	NA	TRBV12-5	CASRASTVPYNEQFF	TGTGCTAGTCGAGCTAGCACGGTACCCTACAATGAGCAGTTCTTC
NA	TRBJ2-5	NA	TRBV7-9	CASSLTAERETQYF	TGTGCCAGCAGCTTAACCGCAGAGCGAGAGACCCAGTACTTC
NA	TRBJ1-6	NA	TRBV11-2	CASSSTRAKESPLHF	TGTGCCAGCAGCTCAACCAGGGCTAAGGAATCACCCCTCCACTTT
TRBD1	TRBJ1-2	NA	TRBV4-2	CASSQDRGVNYGYTF	TGTGCCAGCAGCCAGGACAGGGGCGTAAACTATGGCTACACCTTC
TRBD1	TRBJ1-2	NA	TRBV27	CASWDRQNYGYTF	TGTGCCAGCTGGGACAGACAGAACTATGGCTACACCTTC
TRBD1	TRBJ2-7	NA	TRBV4-2	CASSPRDRDFGSEQYF	TGTGCCAGCAGCCCACGGGACAGGGATTTCGGGAGCGAGCAGTACTTC
TRBD2	TRBJ2-3	NA	TRBV7-2	CASSLTAGGTDTQYF	TGTGCCAGCAGCTTAACGGCGGGGGGCACAGATACGCAGTATTTT
TRBD1	TRBJ2-1	NA	TRBV11-3	CASSSDRVNEQFF	TGTGCCAGCAGCTCGGACAGGGTAAATGAGCAGTTCTTC
TRBD1	TRBJ2-5	NA	TRBV28	CASRSGTAYQETQYF	TGTGCCAGCAGGTCCGGGACAGCATATCAAGAGACCCAGTACTTC
NA	TRBJ1-5	NA	TRBV30	CAWSSKGLYNQPQHF	TGTGCCTGGAGTTCGAAGGGACTGTACAATCAGCCCCAGCATTTT
TRBD1	TRBJ1-2	NA	TRBV2	CASSDMWQGASGYTF	TGTGCCAGCAGTGATATGTGGCAGGGGGCCAGTGGCTACACCTTC
NA	TRBJ1-1	NA	TRBV5-1	CASSMDSLNTEAFF	TGCGCCAGCAGTATGGACAGTCTTAACACTGAAGCTTTCTTT
TRBD2	TRBJ2-1	NA	TRBV30	CAWSPQLADYNEQFF	TGTGCCTGGAGTCCCCAACTAGCGGATTACAATGAGCAGTTCTTC
TRBD1	TRBJ1-5	NA	TRBV7-8	CASSFGDRGWYSNQPQHF	TGTGCCAGCAGCTTTGGGGACAGGGGTTGGTATAGCAATCAGCCCCAGCATTTT
TRBD1	TRBJ1-2	once	TRBV7-9	CASSSPGQTNYGYTF	TGTGCCAGCAGTTCTCCGGGACAGACTAACTATGGCTACACCTTC
NA	TRBJ2-1	NA	TRBV5-1	CASSLTGGNEQFF	TGCGCCAGCAGCTTGACCGGGGGCAATGAGCAGTTCTTC
TRBD1	TRBJ2-7	NA	TRBV9	CASSGDRTFSYEQYF	TGTGCCAGCAGCGGGGACAGGACCTTTTCCTACGAGCAGTACTTC
TRBD2	TRBJ2-7	NA	TRBV28	CAVLREANSSYEQYF	TGTGCCGTTCTGCGGGAGGCCAACAGCTCCTACGAGCAGTACTTC
NA	TRBJ1-3	NA	TRBV30	CAWTTGSDSGNTIYF	TGTGCCTGGACCACAGGGTCCGACTCTGGAAACACCATATATTTT
NA	TRBJ2-1	NA	TRBV6-5	CASSRGGNNEQFF	TGTGCCAGCAGCCGAGGCGGGAACAATGAGCAGTTCTTC
TRBD2	TRBJ2-3	NA	TRBV6-5	CASRSGGLYTDTQYF	TGTGCCAGCAGAAGCGGGGGGCTCTACACAGATACGCAGTATTTT
NA	TRBJ2-3	NA	TRBV5-1	CASSPRQRSTILLSTDTQYF	TGCGCCAGCAGCCCAAGACAGAGATCGACAATTCTCCTTAGCACAGATACGCAGTATTTT
TRBD1	TRBJ2-5	NA	TRBV5-1	CASSRPGDRDKETQYF	TGCGCCAGCAGTCGACCGGGGGACAGGGATAAAGAGACCCAGTACTTC
TRBD2	TRBJ2-1	NA	TRBV15	CATSRDAGDYNEQFF	TGTGCCACCAGCAGAGATGCGGGAGACTACAATGAGCAGTTCTTC
NA	TRBJ1-3	NA	TRBV29-1	CSVGQGNTIYF	TGCAGCGTTGGACAGGGAAACACCATATATTTT
TRBD1	TRBJ1-1	NA	TRBV19	CASRAQGGTEAFF	TGTGCCAGTAGAGCCCAGGGGGGTACTGAAGCTTTCTTT
NA	TRBJ1-2	NA	TRBV6-5	CASSYSTQRVQGGYTF	TGTGCCAGCAGTTACTCCACCCAGAGGGTACAGGGTGGCTACACCTTC
NA	TRBJ2-1	NA	TRBV28	CASSYSREQFF	TGTGCCAGCAGTTACAGTCGCGAGCAGTTCTTC
TRBD1	TRBJ2-7	NA	TRBV27	CASSHRDRGSYEQYF	TGCGCCAGCAGTCACCGGGACAGGGGCTCCTACGAGCAGTACTTC
NA	TRBJ2-1	NA	TRBV5-6	CASSYSWAGNYNEQFF	TGTGCCAGCAGCTACTCTTGGGCAGGGAACTACAATGAGCAGTTCTTC
TRBD1	TRBJ2-3	NA	TRBV29-1	CSVERDRGVVDTQYF	TGCAGCGTTGAACGGGACAGGGGCGTAGTAGATACGCAGTATTTT
NA	TRBJ2-3	NA	TRBV6-5	CASQILAGDTQYF	TGTGCCAGCCAGATACTAGCTGGAGATACGCAGTATTTT
TRBD2	TRBJ2-5	NA	TRBV28	CASKSGGKETQYF	TGTGCCAGCAAATCGGGGGGTAAAGAGACCCAGTACTTC
TRBD2	TRBJ2-2	NA	TRBV5-6	CASRTSSGSRYTGELFF	TGTGCCAGCAGAACGTCCAGCGGGAGTCGATACACCGGGGAGCTGTTTTTT
TRBD2	TRBJ2-1	NA	TRBV13	CASSLGGVSGGAYIYNEQFF	TGTGCCAGCAGCCTGGGAGGGGTTAGCGGGGGGGCCTACATTTACAATGAGCAGTTCTTC
TRBD2	TRBJ2-7	NA	TRBV7-2	CASSSYGTSASYEQYF	TGTGCCAGCAGTTCCTACGGGACTAGCGCCTCCTACGAGCAGTACTTC
TRBD1	TRBJ2-7	NA	TRBV18	CASSSTGTGGRGQYF	TGTGCCAGCTCATCAACCGGGACAGGAGGTCGGGGGCAGTACTTC
NA	TRBJ1-1	NA	TRBV5-3	CARSLDSKMNTEAFF	TGTGCCAGAAGCTTGGACTCCAAAATGAACACTGAAGCTTTCTTT
NA	TRBJ2-2	few	TRBV6-1	CASSEASRLYRDTGELFF	TGTGCCAGCAGTGAAGCCTCCCGGTTGTACAGGGACACCGGGGAGCTGTTTTTT
TRBD2	TRBJ2-3	NA	TRBV29-1	CSVDGTSGETDTQYF	TGCAGCGTTGATGGCACTAGCGGAGAAACAGATACGCAGTATTTT
NA	TRBJ1-5	NA	TRBV6-1	CASTVHSSSNQPQHF	TGTGCCAGCACAGTCCACAGTTCTAGCAATCAGCCCCAGCATTTT
NA	TRBJ1-3	NA	TRBV11-3	CASRFQGTGGNTIYF	TGTGCCAGCAGATTTCAGGGTACAGGAGGAAACACCATATATTTT
NA	TRBJ2-5	NA	TRBV9	CASSVGAAWELETQYF	TGTGCCAGCAGCGTAGGGGCCGCGTGGGAGTTGGAGACCCAGTACTTC
TRBD1	TRBJ2-7	NA	TRBV7-9	CASTPGGGEQYF	TGTGCCAGCACACCAGGGGGCGGCGAGCAGTACTTC
TRBD1	TRBJ2-5	NA	TRBV5-1	CASSLGTGNQETQYF	TGCGCCAGCAGCTTGGGGACAGGTAACCAAGAGACCCAGTACTTC
TRBD2	TRBJ2-1	NA	TRBV6-6	CASSYGAGGLAGEQFF	TGTGCCAGCAGCTACGGAGCGGGGGGGCTTGCGGGTGAGCAGTTCTTC
TRBD1	TRBJ1-6	NA	TRBV30	CAWKGTGWSPLHF	TGTGCCTGGAAGGGGACAGGGTGGTCACCCCTCCACTTT
NA	TRBJ1-1	NA	TRBV6-5	CASSYDSMNTEAFF	TGTGCCAGCAGTTATGACAGTATGAACACTGAAGCTTTCTTT
TRBD1	TRBJ1-5	NA	TRBV2	CASSLTGEQPQHF	TGTGCCAGCAGTCTAACAGGGGAACAGCCCCAGCATTTT
NA	TRBJ1-3	NA	TRBV4-2	CASSQVIGGSAPLSGNTIYF	TGTGCCAGCAGCCAAGTGATCGGGGGATCAGCACCTTTATCTGGAAACACCATATATTTT